Presented here are 22 T cell receptor beta chains from one specimen sequenced in a study of blood T cell repertoires in COVID-19. The assay was immunoSEQ multiplex PCR, and TCRdb's table has in-frame clones only and misses some. The sample consists of over 90,000 clones, just over 85% of them appearing once. The sequencing sample was made of peripheral blood. The receptors shown here come from a human donor in a cohort sampled during active COVID-19.

As DNA, the CDR3 is TGTGCCAGCAGCTTAGACCGAGCGGGAGGGCACAATGAGCAGTTCTTC. This codes for CASSLDRAGGHNEQFF. V usage is TRBV11-2 and J usage is TRBJ2-1; 10 nucleotides match TRBD2. V dropped 0 bases and J dropped 5; count of bases not matched to a gene: 4. Germline V gene lookup returns CDR1 SGHAT and CDR2 FQNNGV. The CDR3 runs to 16 residues.

In this sample, this clone turned up once. The germline gene is not matched at one end of the junction; a read error may be the cause. The V and J genes are TRBV11-2 and TRBJ2-1; no reliable D call. Germline V gives CDR1 SGHAT, CDR2 FQNNGV. CDR3 length equals 13 residues. The CDR3 DNA follows: TGTGCCAGCGGCTTGCAGTCGTACAATGAGCAGTTCTTC. Translation: CASGLQSYNEQFF.

The rearrangement uses TRBV5-6 and TRBJ2-1; D is possibly TRBD2 (6 bases). Trimming removed 6 bases at V and 5 bases at J, with 21 bases between. Germline CDR1 SGHDT, CDR2 YYEEEE. The CDR3 is 16 amino acids. This CDR3 is CASNQLGGTQHNEQFF. The CDR3 nucleotides read TGTGCCAGCAACCAATTAGGCGGGACGCAACACAATGAGCAGTTCTTC. Variable domain in full (rest from reference TRBV5-6 and TRBJ2-1): DAGVTQSPTHLIKTRGQQVTLRCSPKSGHDTVSWYQQALGQGPQFIFQYYEEEERQRGNFPDRFSGHQFPNYSSELNVNALLLGDSALYLCASNQLGGTQHNEQFFGPGTRLTVL.

V usage is TRBV7-9 and J usage is TRBJ1-1; TRBD1 matches 7 bases. The CDR3 extends over 13 amino acids. CDR1 SEHNR and CDR2 FQNEAQ come from the germline V gene (reference sequence). Trimming cost V 2 bases and J 11 bases; bases outside gene matches: 8. CDR3 DNA sequence: TGTGCCAGCAGCTTACCTTCGACAGGGAAGGCTTTCTTT. Translation gives CASSLPSTGKAFF.

The chain carries TRBV30 and TRBJ2-6, with D tentatively TRBD1 (6 bases). From germline, CDR1 is GTSNPN and CDR2 SVGIG (reference sequence). The V end was cut by 5 bases, the J end by 1 base, with 18 bases between. This CDR3 comprises 17 residues. The chain's CDR3 is CAWDGQNFYSGANVLTF. In DNA, the CDR3 is TGTGCCTGGGACGGACAGAACTTTTATTCTGGGGCCAACGTCCTGACTTTC.

This sequence joins TRBV7-9 and TRBJ2-6, with a tentative D call TRBD1 (6 bases). V was cut by 3 bases and J by 3 bases, with 12 bases left in between. Germline CDR1 reads SEHNR; CDR2 reads FQNEAQ (reference sequence). CDR3 size: 16 residues. The CDR3 region is CASSLYRVSGANVLTF. CDR3 in DNA: TGTGCCAGCAGCTTGTACAGGGTTAGTGGGGCCAACGTCCTGACTTTC. Drawing the rest from reference TRBV7-9 and TRBJ2-6, the complete variable domain is DTGVSQNPRHKITKRGQNVTFRCDPISEHNRLYWYRQTLGQGPEFLTYFQNEAQLEKSRLLSDRFSAERPKGSFSTLEIQRTEQGDSAMYLCASSLYRVSGANVLTFGAGSRLTVL.

This chain uses TRBV7-2 with TRBJ2-2; D possibly corresponds to TRBD1 (5 bases). The CDR3 is 14 amino acids. The germline V and J ends were trimmed by 5 bases and 1 base, with 8 bases remaining between them. Germline-derived CDR1 and CDR2 are SGHTA and FQGNSA. This chain's CDR3 is CASSPGQNTGELFF. DNA for the CDR3: TGTGCCAGCAGCCCCGGACAGAACACCGGGGAGCTGTTTTTT.

This clone turned up a few times. The chain recombines TRBV2 with TRBJ2-7; 11 bases map to TRBD2. With V trimmed by 4 bases and J by 6 bases, 14 bases remained unmatched. The CDR3 is 17 amino acids. CDR1 and CDR2 (germline): SNHLY, FYNNEI. The CDR3 loop is CASSGGTSGPRLSEQYF. The CDR3 nucleotides read TGTGCCAGCAGTGGTGGGACTAGCGGCCCCCGGCTCAGCGAGCAGTACTTC.

J is TRBJ2-7 and V is TRBV5-1, with a weak D call TRBD1 (6 bases). Germline values: CDR1 SGHRS, CDR2 YFSETQ. Trimming pared 4 bases from V and 6 bases from J, leaving 17 bases between. There are 14 residues in the CDR3. As DNA, the CDR3 is TGCGCCAGCAGCCGGGACAACGCCTCCGGCGAGCAGTACTTC. This codes for CASSRDNASGEQYF.

The chain links TRBV5-1 to TRBJ2-7; possibly TRBD1 for D (6 bases). The germline V gene encodes CDR1 SGHRS and CDR2 YFSETQ. The CDR3 is made up of 15 amino acids. The ends were cut back, 4 bases at V and 5 bases at J, with 19 bases in the middle. The CDR3 protein is CASSVAHSGVHEQYF. The DNA for the CDR3 is TGCGCCAGCAGCGTCGCCCATTCAGGGGTCCACGAGCAGTACTTC.

This chain links TRBV2 with TRBJ2-7; no clear D gene. V gave up 4 bases and J gave up 0 bases, with 13 bases separating them. CDR3 length: 15 amino acids. In germline, CDR1 is SNHLY, CDR2 FYNNEI. This CDR3 is CASSVPAHHSYEQYF. For the CDR3, the DNA is TGTGCCAGCAGTGTGCCCGCGCACCACTCCTACGAGCAGTACTTC.

The chain links TRBV24-1 to TRBJ2-3, with 8 bases that match TRBD1. V was clipped by 6 bases and J by 1 base; unmatched bases: 5. The germline CDR1 and CDR2 sequences are KGHDR and SFDVKD. The CDR3 runs 15 residues. CDR3 in amino acids: CATSPLQGGTDTQYF. The CDR3 DNA sequence: TGTGCCACCAGTCCCCTACAGGGGGGCACAGATACGCAGTATTTT.

V gene TRBV5-4 combines with J gene TRBJ2-7; 8 bases align to TRBD1. The germline V gene encodes CDR1 SGHNT and CDR2 YYREEE (reference sequence). V lost 4 bases to trimming and J lost 5 bases; unmatched junction nucleotides: 8. The length of the CDR3 is 14 residues. CDR3 DNA sequence: TGTGCCAGCAGCATACGGACAGGGATAAACGAGCAGTACTTC. Translated, it gives CASSIRTGINEQYF.

This sequence joins TRBV24-1 and TRBJ2-1; 9 bases line up with TRBD1. CDR1 and CDR2 (germline): KGHDR, SFDVKD. V lost 2 bases, J lost 5 bases, and 3 bases stayed unmatched. The CDR3 totals 15 residues. This CDR3 is CATSDSGTGHNEQFF. CDR3 DNA sequence: TGTGCCACCAGTGATTCCGGGACAGGGCACAATGAGCAGTTCTTC.

Worth noting for this clone: The germline gene is not matched at one end of the junction; a read error may be the cause. CDR3 DNA sequence: TGTGCTAGCAGCTACGAACCCGCCGGGACAGAACAAGAGACCCAGTACTTC. This translates into CASSYEPAGTEQETQYF. This sequence joins TRBV7-7 and TRBJ2-5; 7 bases are shared with TRBD1. Germline V CDR1 and CDR2: SSHAT, FNYEAQ (reference sequence). The CDR3 covers 17 residues.

This chain uses TRBV6-2 or TRBV6-3 with TRBJ1-1; D uncertain. CDR1 is MNHEY, CDR2 SVGEGT, per germline. The CDR3 runs 12 residues. The V and J ends lost 2 bases and 7 bases respectively, with 8 bases between them. The CDR3 sequence: CASSYGSGEAFF. As DNA, the CDR3 is TGTGCCAGCAGTTACGGGTCAGGTGAAGCTTTCTTT.

In this sample, this clone turned up many times. V and J are TRBV11-3 and TRBJ1-2, with TRBD1 matching over 7 bases. The CDR3 is 12 amino acids. The germline V gene encodes CDR1 SGHNT and CDR2 YENEEA. After removal of 7 bases from V and 6 bases from J, the junction contained 5 bases not matched to a gene. CDR3 region: CASTRGQDGYTF. CDR3 nucleotides: TGTGCCAGCACCCGAGGACAGGATGGCTACACCTTC.

The chain is built from TRBV4-1 and TRBJ2-6, with 9 bases aligning to TRBD2. This CDR3 contains 18 residues. Losses at the gene ends were 0 bases for V and 2 bases for J; bases not matched to a gene: 5. Germline CDR1 MGHRA, CDR2 YSYEKL. The CDR3 region has the DNA TGCGCCAGCAGCCAAGAGAGGGTAGCGGGAGCTGGGGCCAACGTCCTGACTTTC. It translates to CASSQERVAGAGANVLTF.

The rearrangement links TRBV10-2 to TRBJ2-1; D is unclear. Germline V lookup: CDR1 WSHSY, CDR2 SAAADI. V was trimmed by 4 bases and J by 10 bases, leaving 11 bases between them. The CDR3 spans 12 residues. CDR3 amino acids: CASSALSTEQFF. CDR3 DNA: TGCGCCAGCAGTGCTCTATCGACAGAGCAGTTCTTC.

The chain uses TRBV5-1 and TRBJ1-4, with 7 bases lining up with TRBD1. Germline-derived CDR1 and CDR2 are SGHRS and YFSETQ. This CDR3 is built from 16 residues. V trimming: 3 bases; J trimming: 8 bases; junction bases outside the gene matches: 13. CDR3 nucleotide sequence: TGCGCCAGCAGCTCGGGACAGCTGGGCCGGGGGGAAAAACTGTTTTTT. It yields the protein CASSSGQLGRGEKLFF.

The rearrangement links TRBV5-1 to TRBJ2-2; 12 bases map to TRBD2. The CDR3 runs 18 residues. Per the germline V gene, CDR1 is SGHRS and CDR2 is YFSETQ. V lost 3 bases, J lost 0 bases, and 6 bases stayed unmatched. CDR3 in DNA: TGCGCCAGCAGCTCCCTGACTAGCGGGGGACCGAACACCGGGGAGCTGTTTTTT. Amino acid sequence: CASSSLTSGGPNTGELFF.

The V call is TRBV6-1, the J call TRBJ2-2; 10 positions match TRBD2. V shed 4 bases, J shed 4 bases, and the junction held 9 bases outside the gene matches. Germline-derived CDR1 and CDR2 are MNHNS and SASEGT. CDR3 length equals 17 residues. This chain's CDR3 is CASSALSGRARTGELFF. CDR3 nucleotides: TGTGCCAGCAGTGCACTAAGCGGGAGGGCCCGCACCGGGGAGCTGTTTTTT.